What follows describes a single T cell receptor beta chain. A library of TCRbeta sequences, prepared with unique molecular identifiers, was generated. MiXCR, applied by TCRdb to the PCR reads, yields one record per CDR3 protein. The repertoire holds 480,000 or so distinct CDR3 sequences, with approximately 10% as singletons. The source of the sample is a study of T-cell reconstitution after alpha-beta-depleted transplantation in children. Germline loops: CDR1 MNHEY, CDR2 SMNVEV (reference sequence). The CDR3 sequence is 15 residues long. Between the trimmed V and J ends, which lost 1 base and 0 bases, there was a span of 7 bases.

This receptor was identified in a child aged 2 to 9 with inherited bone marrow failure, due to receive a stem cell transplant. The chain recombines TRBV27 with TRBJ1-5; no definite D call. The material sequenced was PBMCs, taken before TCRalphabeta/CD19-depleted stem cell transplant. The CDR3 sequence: CASSLYGISNQPQHF. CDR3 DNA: TGTGCCAGCAGTTTATACGGAATTAGCAATCAGCCCCAGCATTTT.